A single TCR beta chain is shown here with its context. The antigen this receptor binds is unknown. Qualities for individual bases were not recorded, and no much larger clone is one base off. The sample comes from a study of T cells in Graves' hyperthyroidism and ophthalmopathy (dated by TCRdb to the late 2010s). As for the study more broadly: Peripheral blood samples were taken at initial diagnosis, before any treatment was given. To identify TCR V-J signatures that set the groups apart, the researchers used a discovery cohort of more than 95 patients, made up of roughly 45 with Graves' ophthalmopathy and 55 to 65 with stable Graves' hyperthyroidism. According to the paper, TCR Vbeta CDR3 sequencing was carried out on over 130 peripheral blood samples, which came from fewer than 50 ophthalmopathy, approximately 78 hyperthyroidism and 17 progressor patients. Prospective prediction of ophthalmopathy was tested in an independent validation cohort of approximately 19 hyperthyroidism patients and 17 patients who later progressed to ophthalmopathy. In about 6 Graves' hyperthyroidism patients, the study also compared T-cell repertoires from thyroid tissue with T-cell repertoires from blood. Following sampling, methimazole starting at 30 mg daily was given to hyperthyroidism patients, and high-dose intravenous methylprednisolone was given to ophthalmopathy patients. The roughly 100 discovery patients were randomly divided into training and test sets at a 7:3 ratio.

The paper's findings and limits, for the study overall: During validation, the model predicted progression to ophthalmopathy a median of roughly six months ahead of onset, with roughly 65% sensitivity and less than 85% specificity. No statistical method was used to set the sample size in advance, and investigators knew the group allocation. Most expanded thyroid clonotypes (frequency above 0.001) were also detected in blood, suggesting blood repertoires may reflect thyroid immune responses. Ophthalmopathy was separated from stable hyperthyroidism by a 13 V-J signature model, with over 85% sensitivity and roughly 81% specificity obtained in cross-validation and 80%/75% obtained in testing.

Amplification of TCR beta CDR3 regions was carried out from RNA transcripts. For the first round of RT-PCR on the TCR CDR3, the HTBI primer set was used together with the Qiagen OneStep RT-PCR kit. Libraries were constructed in a second round of multiplex PCR, after which size selection and purification were carried out. Sequencing of the libraries was done on an Illumina HiSeq2000 using paired-end 100 bp reads. On the authors' methods: Raw data were processed with SOAPnuke, discarding reads with adapters, uncalled bases, mean Phred below 15, or no exact constant-primer or identifier match. High-quality paired reads were merged with COPE v1.2.5, and unique nucleotide sequences were defined as clonotypes. MiTCR v1.1 was used to align clonotypes to the IMGT TRBV, TRBD and TRBJ reference segments. The analysis was restricted to V-J combinations with a frequency above 0.0001, which together covered 99.2% of the repertoires. A TCS score was defined as the ratio between F50 (clonal expansion) and ExV (chaos), using BLOSUM62-based TCRdist between CDR3 peptides within each V-J. Welch's t-statistics and random forest reduced some 510 V-J features to 10 to 15, which were used in a naive Bayes classifier (R e1071). TCRdb redid the processing of the public reads, applying fastp at Q25 and MiXCR, and retained in-frame beta chains. Rows matching on CDR3 protein sequence are summarized as one entry with the most common DNA and genes. In this record, the V and J calls reflect TCRdb's handling and not the investigators' own analysis. The sample yields roughly 300,000 distinct CDR3 sequences; 25% to 30% were counted once. The leading ten clones occupy 25% to 30% of the sample.

V sheds 7 bases and J sheds 3 bases, leaving 12 bases between their ends. From the cysteine through the phenylalanine, the CDR3 covers 12 amino acids. Solely the CDR3 DNA is kept, with 36 bases framed from the first base. For CDR1 and CDR2, the germline V gene lists SQVTM and ANQGSEA. Hyperthyroidism patients were newly diagnosed, with disease duration under 2 months, and aged 18 to 65 years. Exclusion was applied to patients with uncontrolled infections, other autoimmune diseases, pregnancy or lactation. Diagnoses relied on clinical symptoms, serum thyroxine and TRAb, thyroid ultrasound and orbital computed tomography. Blood from progressor patients was collected at the time of first diagnosis with hyperthyroidism, before any ophthalmopathy symptoms had appeared. PBMCs were isolated from 8 to 10 ml of fresh peripheral blood by Ficoll-Paque density gradient centrifugation. Progressor patients were defined as those initially diagnosed with Graves' hyperthyroidism in whom ophthalmopathy developed during follow-up. Total RNA was extracted using Trizol reagent, and RNA quality was assessed on an Agilent 2100 Bioanalyzer.

The rearrangement combines TRBV29-1 with TRBJ2-5; the D gene assignment is ambiguous. The TCR comes from a man in his forties with Graves' hyperthyroidism that later progressed to Graves' ophthalmopathy. Material: blood. CDR3 loop: CSADLAKETQYF. The base sequence is TGCAGCGCTGATCTTGCGAAAGAGACCCAGTACTTC.